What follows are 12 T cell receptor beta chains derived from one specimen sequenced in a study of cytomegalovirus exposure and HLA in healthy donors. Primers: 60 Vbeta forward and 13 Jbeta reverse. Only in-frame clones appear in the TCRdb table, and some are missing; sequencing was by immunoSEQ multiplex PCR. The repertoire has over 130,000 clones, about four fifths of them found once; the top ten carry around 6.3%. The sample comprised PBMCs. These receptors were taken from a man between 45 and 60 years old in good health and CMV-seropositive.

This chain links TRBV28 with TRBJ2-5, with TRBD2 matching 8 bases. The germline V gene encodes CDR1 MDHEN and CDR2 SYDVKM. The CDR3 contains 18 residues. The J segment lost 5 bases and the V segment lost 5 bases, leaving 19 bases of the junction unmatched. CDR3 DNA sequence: TGTGCCAGCAGTCCCCTCTCCCGGGCCAGCGGGAGTGTCGAGACCCAGTACTTC. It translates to CASSPLSRASGSVETQYF.

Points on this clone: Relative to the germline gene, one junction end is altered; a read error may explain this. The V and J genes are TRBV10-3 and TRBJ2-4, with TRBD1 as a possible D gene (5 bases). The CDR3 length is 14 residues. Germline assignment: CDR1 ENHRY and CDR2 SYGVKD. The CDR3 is CAISDGRARNIQYF. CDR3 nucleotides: TGTGCCATCAGTGACGGCAGGGCCAGAAACATTCAGTACTTC.

CDR3 region: CASSPGQGTGELFF. Here the CDR3 DNA reads TGTGCCAGCAGCCCGGGACAGGGGACCGGGGAGCTGTTTTTT. The chain is built from TRBV6-5 and TRBJ2-2, with 10 positions matching TRBD1. J was trimmed by 5 bases and V by 6 bases; bases with no gene match: 3. From germline, CDR1 is MNHEY and CDR2 SVGAGI. The CDR3 runs 14 residues.

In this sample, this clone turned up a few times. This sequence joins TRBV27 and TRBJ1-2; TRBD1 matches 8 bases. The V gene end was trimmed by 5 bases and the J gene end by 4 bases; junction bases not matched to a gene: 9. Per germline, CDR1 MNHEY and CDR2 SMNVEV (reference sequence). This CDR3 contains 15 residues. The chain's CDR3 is CASSPKPDRVYGYTF. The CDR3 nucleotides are TGTGCCAGCAGTCCTAAACCGGACAGGGTCTATGGCTACACCTTC.

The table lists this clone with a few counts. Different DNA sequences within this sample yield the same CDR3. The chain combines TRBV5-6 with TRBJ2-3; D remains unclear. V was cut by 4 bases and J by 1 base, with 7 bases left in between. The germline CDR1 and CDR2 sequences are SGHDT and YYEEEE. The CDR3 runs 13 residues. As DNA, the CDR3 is TGTGCCAGCAGCCTCTCAGGCACAGATACGCAGTATTTT. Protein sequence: CASSLSGTDTQYF.

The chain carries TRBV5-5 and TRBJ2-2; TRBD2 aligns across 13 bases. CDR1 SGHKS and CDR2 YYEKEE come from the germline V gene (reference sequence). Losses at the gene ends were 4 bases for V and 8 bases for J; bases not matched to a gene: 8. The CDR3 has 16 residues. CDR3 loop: CASSRRTSGRGGELFF. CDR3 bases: TGTGCCAGCAGCCGGCGGACTAGCGGGAGAGGTGGGGAGCTGTTTTTT.

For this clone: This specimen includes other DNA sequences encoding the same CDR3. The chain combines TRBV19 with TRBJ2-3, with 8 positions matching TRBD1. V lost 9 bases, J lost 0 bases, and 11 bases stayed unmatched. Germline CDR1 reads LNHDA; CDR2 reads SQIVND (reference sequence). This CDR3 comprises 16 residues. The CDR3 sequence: CASSGQGHPSTDTQYF. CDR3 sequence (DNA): TGTGCCAGCTCTGGACAGGGACACCCTAGCACAGATACGCAGTATTTT.

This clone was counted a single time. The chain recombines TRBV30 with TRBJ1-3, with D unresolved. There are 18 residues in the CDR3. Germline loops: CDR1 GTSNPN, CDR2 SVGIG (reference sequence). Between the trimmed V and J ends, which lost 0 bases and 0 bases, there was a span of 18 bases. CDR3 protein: CAWSVVRVRHFSGNTIYF. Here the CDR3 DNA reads TGTGCCTGGAGTGTAGTGCGGGTTAGGCACTTCTCTGGAAACACCATATATTTT.

This CDR3 reads CASSLAPRANEKLFF. The DNA of the CDR3 is TGTGCCAGCAGCTTGGCTCCCAGGGCCAATGAAAAACTGTTTTTT. J is TRBJ1-4 and V is TRBV5-4; D is possibly TRBD1 (5 bases). V lost 0 bases and J 5 bases, leaving 11 bases between the germline ends. Germline CDR1 and CDR2: SGHNT and YYREEE (reference sequence). The CDR3 is 15 residues long.

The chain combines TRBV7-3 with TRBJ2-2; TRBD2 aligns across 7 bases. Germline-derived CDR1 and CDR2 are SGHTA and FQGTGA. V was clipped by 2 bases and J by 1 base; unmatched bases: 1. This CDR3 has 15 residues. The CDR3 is CASSLASGNTGELFF. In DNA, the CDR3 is TGTGCCAGCAGCTTAGCTAGCGGGAACACCGGGGAGCTGTTTTTT.

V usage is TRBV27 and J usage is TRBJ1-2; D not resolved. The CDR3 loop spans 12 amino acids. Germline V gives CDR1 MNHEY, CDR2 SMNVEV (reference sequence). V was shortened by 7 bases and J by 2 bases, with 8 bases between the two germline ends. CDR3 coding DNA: TGTGCCAGCAAATCCGGGAACTATGGCTACACCTTC. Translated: CASKSGNYGYTF.

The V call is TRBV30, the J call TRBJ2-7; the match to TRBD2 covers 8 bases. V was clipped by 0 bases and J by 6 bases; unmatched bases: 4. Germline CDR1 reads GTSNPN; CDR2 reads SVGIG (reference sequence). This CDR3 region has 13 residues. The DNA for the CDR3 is TGTGCCTGGAGTGTAGCGGGAGAAAGCGAGCAGTACTTC. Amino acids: CAWSVAGESEQYF.